This T cell receptor (beta chain) stems from a study of blood T cell repertoires in COVID-19. The method was immunoSEQ multiplex PCR; TCRdb's version includes in-frame clones alone and lacks a portion of them. The sample carries around 360,000 clones, roughly nine tenths recorded once. This clone was observed a single time. The source of this sequence is a woman in her twenties or thirties who had recovered from COVID-19. Sequencing input: PBMCs or T cells enriched from blood (not recorded which).

The CDR3 nucleotides read TGCGCCAGCAGCATGGGACGTTCAGGGACTAGCGGAAACTACAATGAGCAGTTCTTC. Protein sequence: CASSMGRSGTSGNYNEQFF. The V and J genes are TRBV5-1 and TRBJ2-1; 11 positions agree with TRBD2. J gave up 3 bases and V 4 bases, and 15 bases lay outside the gene matches. Germline CDR1 is SGHRS and CDR2 is YFSETQ. CDR3 length: 19 residues.